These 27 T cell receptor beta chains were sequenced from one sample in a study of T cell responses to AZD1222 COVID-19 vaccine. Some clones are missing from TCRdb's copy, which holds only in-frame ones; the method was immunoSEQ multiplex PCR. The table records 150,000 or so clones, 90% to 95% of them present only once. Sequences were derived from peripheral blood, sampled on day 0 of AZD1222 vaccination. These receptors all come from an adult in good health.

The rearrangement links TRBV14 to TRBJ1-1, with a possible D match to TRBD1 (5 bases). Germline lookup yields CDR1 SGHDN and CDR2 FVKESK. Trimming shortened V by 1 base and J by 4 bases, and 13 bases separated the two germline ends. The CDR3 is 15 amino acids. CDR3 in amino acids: CASSQGGLKSTEAFF. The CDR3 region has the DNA TGTGCCAGCAGCCAAGGGGGCCTGAAGTCCACTGAAGCTTTCTTT.

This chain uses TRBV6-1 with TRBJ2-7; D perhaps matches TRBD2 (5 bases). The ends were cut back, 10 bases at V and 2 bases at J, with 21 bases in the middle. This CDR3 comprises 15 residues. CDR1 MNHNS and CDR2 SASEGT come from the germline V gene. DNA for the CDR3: TGTGCCACCAGAGAAGGAATAGCGCCAACCTACGAGCAGTACTTC. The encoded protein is CATREGIAPTYEQYF.

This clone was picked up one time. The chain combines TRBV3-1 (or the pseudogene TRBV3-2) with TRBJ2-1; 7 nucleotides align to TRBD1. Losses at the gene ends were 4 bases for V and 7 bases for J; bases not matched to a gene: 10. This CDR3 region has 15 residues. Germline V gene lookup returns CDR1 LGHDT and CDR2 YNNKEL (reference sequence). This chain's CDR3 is CASSRWDSVKNEQFF. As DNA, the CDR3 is TGTGCCAGCAGCCGATGGGACAGTGTAAAGAATGAGCAGTTCTTC.

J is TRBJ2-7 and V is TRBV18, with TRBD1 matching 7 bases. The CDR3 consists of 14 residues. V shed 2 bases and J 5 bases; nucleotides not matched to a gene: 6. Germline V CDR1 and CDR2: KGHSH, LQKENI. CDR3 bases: TGTGCCAGCTCACCAGGACAGGTAGTGCACGAGCAGTACTTC. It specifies CASSPGQVVHEQYF.

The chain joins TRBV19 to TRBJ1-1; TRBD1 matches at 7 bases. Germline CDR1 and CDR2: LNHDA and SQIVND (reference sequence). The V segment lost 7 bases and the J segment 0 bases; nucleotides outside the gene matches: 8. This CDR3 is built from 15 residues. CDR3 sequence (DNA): TGTGCCAGTACCGCAACCGGGACAGTGAACACTGAAGCTTTCTTT. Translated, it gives CASTATGTVNTEAFF.

The CDR3 loop is CASSSWRNNEKLFF. CDR3 coding DNA: TGTGCCAGCAGCTCTTGGAGGAATAATGAAAAACTGTTTTTT. The chain links TRBV7-9 to TRBJ1-4; no clear D gene. The CDR3 consists of 14 residues. The germline V and J ends were trimmed by 4 bases and 4 bases, with 10 bases remaining between them. Per the germline V gene, CDR1 is SEHNR and CDR2 is FQNEAQ (reference sequence).

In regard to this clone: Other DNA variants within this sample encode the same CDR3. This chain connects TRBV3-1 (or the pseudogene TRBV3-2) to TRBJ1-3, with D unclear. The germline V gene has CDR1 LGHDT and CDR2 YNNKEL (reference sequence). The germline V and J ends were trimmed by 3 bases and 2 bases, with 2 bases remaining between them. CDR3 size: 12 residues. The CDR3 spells CASSQAGNTIYF. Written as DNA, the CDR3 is TGTGCCAGCAGCCAGGCTGGAAACACCATATATTTT.

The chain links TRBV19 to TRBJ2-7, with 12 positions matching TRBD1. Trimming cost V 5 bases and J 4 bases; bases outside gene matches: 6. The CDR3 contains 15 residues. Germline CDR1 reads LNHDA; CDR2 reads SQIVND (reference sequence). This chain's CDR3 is CASSLGQGARYEQYF. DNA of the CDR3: TGTGCCAGTAGTTTGGGACAGGGGGCGAGGTACGAGCAGTACTTC.

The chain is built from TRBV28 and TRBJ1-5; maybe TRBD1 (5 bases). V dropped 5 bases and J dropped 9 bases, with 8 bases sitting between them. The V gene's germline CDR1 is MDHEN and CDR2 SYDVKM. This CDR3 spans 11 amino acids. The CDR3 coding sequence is TGTGCCAGCAGTCCGGGGCGGCCCCAGCATTTT. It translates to CASSPGRPQHF.

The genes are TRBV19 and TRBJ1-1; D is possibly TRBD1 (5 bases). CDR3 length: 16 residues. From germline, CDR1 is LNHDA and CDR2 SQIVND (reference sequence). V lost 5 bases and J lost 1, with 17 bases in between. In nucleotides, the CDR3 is TGTGCCAGTAGTTTCCTCCAGACAGACAAGAACACTGAAGCTTTCTTT. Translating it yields CASSFLQTDKNTEAFF.

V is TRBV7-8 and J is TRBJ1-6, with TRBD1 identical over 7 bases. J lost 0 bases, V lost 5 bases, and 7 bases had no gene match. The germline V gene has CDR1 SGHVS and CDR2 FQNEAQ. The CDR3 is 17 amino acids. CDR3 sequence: CASSVGQARSYNSPLHF. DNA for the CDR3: TGTGCCAGCAGCGTTGGACAGGCTCGCTCCTATAATTCACCCCTCCACTTT.

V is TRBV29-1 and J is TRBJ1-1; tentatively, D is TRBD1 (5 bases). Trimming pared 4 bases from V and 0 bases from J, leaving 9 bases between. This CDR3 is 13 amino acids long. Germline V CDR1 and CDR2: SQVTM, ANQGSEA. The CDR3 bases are TGCAGCGTTGCGAACAGGTTGAACACTGAAGCTTTCTTT. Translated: CSVANRLNTEAFF.

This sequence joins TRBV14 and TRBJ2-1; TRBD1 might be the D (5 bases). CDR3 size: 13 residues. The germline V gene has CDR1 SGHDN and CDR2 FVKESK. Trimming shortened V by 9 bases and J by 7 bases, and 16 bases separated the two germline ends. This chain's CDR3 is CARARTHPNEQFF. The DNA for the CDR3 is TGTGCCAGAGCCCGGACACATCCTAATGAGCAGTTCTTC. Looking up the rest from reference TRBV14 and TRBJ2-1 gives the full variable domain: EAGVTQFPSHSVIEKGQTVTLRCDPISGHDNLYWYRRVMGKEIKFLLHFVKESKQDESGMPNNRFLAERTGGTYSTLKVQPAELEDSGVYFCARARTHPNEQFFGPGTRLTVL.

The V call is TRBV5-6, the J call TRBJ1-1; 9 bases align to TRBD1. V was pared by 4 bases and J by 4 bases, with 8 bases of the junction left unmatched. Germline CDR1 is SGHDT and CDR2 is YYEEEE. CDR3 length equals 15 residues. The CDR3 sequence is CASSRPGQGGTEAFF. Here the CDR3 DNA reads TGTGCCAGCAGCCGCCCGGGACAGGGAGGCACTGAAGCTTTCTTT.

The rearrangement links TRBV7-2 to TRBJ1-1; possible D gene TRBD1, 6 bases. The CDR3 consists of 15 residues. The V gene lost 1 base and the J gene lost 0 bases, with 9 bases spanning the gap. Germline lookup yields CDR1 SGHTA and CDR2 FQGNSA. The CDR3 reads CASSLEGGVNTEAFF. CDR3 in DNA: TGTGCCAGCAGCTTAGAAGGGGGAGTGAACACTGAAGCTTTCTTT.

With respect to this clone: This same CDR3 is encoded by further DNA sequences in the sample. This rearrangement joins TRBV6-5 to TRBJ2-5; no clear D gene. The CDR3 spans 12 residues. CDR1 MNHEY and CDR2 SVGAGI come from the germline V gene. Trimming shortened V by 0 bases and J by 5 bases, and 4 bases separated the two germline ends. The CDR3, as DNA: TGTGCCAGCAGTTACTCGAAGGAGACCCAGTACTTC. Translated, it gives CASSYSKETQYF.

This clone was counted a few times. In DNA, the CDR3 is TGTGCCAGCAGCCTAGTCAGCGGGACTGAAGCTTTCTTT. It specifies CASSLVSGTEAFF. The chain couples TRBV6-2 or TRBV6-3 to TRBJ1-1; D unresolved. CDR1 is MNHEY and CDR2 is SVGEGT in the germline V gene. The V end was cut by 6 bases, the J end by 5 bases, with 13 bases between. The CDR3 length is 13 residues.

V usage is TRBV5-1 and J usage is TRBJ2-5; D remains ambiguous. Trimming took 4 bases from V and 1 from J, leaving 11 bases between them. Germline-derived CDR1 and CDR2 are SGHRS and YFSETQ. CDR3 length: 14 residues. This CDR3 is CASSPPLGQETQYF. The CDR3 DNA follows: TGCGCCAGCAGCCCACCGTTGGGCCAAGAGACCCAGTACTTC.

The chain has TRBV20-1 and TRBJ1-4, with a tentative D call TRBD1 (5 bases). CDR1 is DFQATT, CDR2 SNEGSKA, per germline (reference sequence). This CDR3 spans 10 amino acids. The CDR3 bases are TGCAGCGTTTGGGACGAAAAACTGTTTTTT. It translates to CSVWDEKLFF.

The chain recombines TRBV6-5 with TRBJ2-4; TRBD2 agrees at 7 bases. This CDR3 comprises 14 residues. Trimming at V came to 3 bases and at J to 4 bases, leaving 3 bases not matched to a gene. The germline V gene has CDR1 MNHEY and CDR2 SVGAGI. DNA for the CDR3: TGTGCCAGCAGTTATGGGGGGGATAAAAACATTCAGTACTTC. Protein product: CASSYGGDKNIQYF.

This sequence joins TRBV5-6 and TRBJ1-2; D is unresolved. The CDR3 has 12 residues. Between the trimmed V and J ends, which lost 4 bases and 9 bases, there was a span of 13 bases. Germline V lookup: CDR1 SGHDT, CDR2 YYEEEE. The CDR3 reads CASSPGLGSYTF. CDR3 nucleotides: TGTGCCAGCAGCCCCGGACTAGGAAGCTACACCTTC.

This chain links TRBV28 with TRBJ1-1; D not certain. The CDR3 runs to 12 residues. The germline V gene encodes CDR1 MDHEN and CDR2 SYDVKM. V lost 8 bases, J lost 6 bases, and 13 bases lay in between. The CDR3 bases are TGTGCCAGCGTTGGATGGGCAGCTGAAGCTTTCTTT. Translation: CASVGWAAEAFF. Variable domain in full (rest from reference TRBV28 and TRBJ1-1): DVKVTQSSRYLVKRTGEKVFLECVQDMDHENMFWYRQDPGLGLRLIYFSYDVKMKEKGDIPEGYSVSREKKERFSLILESASTNQTSMYLCASVGWAAEAFFGQGTRLTVV.

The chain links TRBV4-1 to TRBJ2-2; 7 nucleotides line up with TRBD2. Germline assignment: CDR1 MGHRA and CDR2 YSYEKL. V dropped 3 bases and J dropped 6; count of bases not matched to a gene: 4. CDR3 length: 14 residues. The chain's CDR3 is CASSQAGVPGELFF. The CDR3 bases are TGCGCCAGCAGCCAGGCGGGAGTCCCCGGGGAGCTGTTTTTT.

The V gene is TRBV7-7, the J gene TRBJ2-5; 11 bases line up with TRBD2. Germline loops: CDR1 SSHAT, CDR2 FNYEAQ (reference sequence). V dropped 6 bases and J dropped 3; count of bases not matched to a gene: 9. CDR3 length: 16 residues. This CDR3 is CASSRSSGRAEETQYF. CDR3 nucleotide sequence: TGTGCCAGCAGTCGGAGTAGCGGGAGGGCCGAAGAGACCCAGTACTTC.

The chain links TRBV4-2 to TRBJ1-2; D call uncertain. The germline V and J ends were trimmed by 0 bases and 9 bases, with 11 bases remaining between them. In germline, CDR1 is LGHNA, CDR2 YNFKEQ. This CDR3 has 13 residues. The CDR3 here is CASSQEIESRYTF. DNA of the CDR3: TGTGCCAGCAGCCAAGAAATCGAGTCCCGCTACACCTTC.

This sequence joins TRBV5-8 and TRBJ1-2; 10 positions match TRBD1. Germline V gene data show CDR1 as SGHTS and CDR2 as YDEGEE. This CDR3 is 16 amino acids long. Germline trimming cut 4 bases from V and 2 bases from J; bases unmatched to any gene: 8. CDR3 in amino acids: CASSTGTGARNYGYTF. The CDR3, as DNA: TGTGCCAGCAGCACCGGGACAGGGGCGCGGAACTATGGCTACACCTTC.

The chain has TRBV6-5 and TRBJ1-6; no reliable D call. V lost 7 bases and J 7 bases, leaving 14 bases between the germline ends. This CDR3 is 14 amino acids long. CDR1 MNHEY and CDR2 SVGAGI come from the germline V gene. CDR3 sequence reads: CASTGPDRNSPLHF. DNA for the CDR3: TGTGCCAGCACTGGTCCGGACCGAAATTCACCCCTCCACTTT.